These T cell receptor beta chains were read from a single sample in a study of T cell changes during pregnancy in multiple sclerosis. The repertoire was sequenced with immunoSEQ multiplex PCR; TCRdb's copy has only in-frame clones and lacks some. Among 50,000 to 75,000 clones listed, roughly 90% were seen once. The starting material was peripheral blood, obtained in the third trimester of pregnancy. The receptors stem from a female donor in good health, enrolled as a control in a pregnancy study. Both conserved end residues are part of each CDR3. A D gene is named only where the DNA matches it firmly. Size is omitted from some rows. Given values are once, few, many or a class for expanded clones.

j_call d_call v_call clone_size cdr3_nt cdr3_aa
TRBJ1-2 TRBD1 TRBV6-5 . TGTGCCAGCAAAGGGGACAGGGCTAACTATGGCTACACCTTC CASKGDRANYGYTF
TRBJ2-2 . TRBV28 once TGTGCCAGCACCATGAGGGGGGGATCCTACACCGGGGAGCTGTTTTTT CASTMRGGSYTGELFF
TRBJ2-1 TRBD2 TRBV7-2 once TGTGCCAGCAGCTTAGGACTAGCGGGGGGGAATGAGCAGTTCTTC CASSLGLAGGNEQFF
TRBJ1-1 . TRBV6-5 few TGTGCCAGCAGTTACGCTAAGGGGCTGAACACTGAAGCTTTCTTT CASSYAKGLNTEAFF
TRBJ1-2 . TRBV10-3 . TGTGCCATCAGTGAGGGAGAGGGCTACACCTTC CAISEGEGYTF
TRBJ1-5 TRBD1 TRBV19 . TGTGCCAGCCGCTGGGGACAGGGCAATCAGCCCCAGCATTTT CASRWGQGNQPQHF
TRBJ1-4 TRBD1 TRBV28 . TGTGCCAGCAGTTTACATGCAACAGGGGGCGAGAATGAAAAACTGTTTTTT CASSLHATGGENEKLFF
TRBJ1-2 . TRBV6-6 few TGTGCCAGCAGTTACTCCCCGTCAGGCGGCTACACCTTC CASSYSPSGGYTF
TRBJ2-1 TRBD1 TRBV5-1 . TGCGCCAGCAGCCTGGACAGGGCTAATGAGCAGTTCTTC CASSLDRANEQFF
TRBJ1-4 TRBD1 TRBV7-9 . TGTGCCAGCAGCCTCGGCGGGACAGGGAATGAAAAACTGTTTTTT CASSLGGTGNEKLFF
TRBJ1-2 . TRBV5-1 . TGCGCCAGCAGCTTGGTGGGGCTCTTCTATGGCTACACCTTC CASSLVGLFYGYTF
TRBJ2-1 . TRBV7-2 . TGTGCCAGCAGCTTAAATCGCGTCTATGAGCAGTTCTTC CASSLNRVYEQFF
TRBJ1-1 . TRBV6-5 few TGTGCCAGCGAGAGCAGGTTTACCACTGAAGCTTTCTTT CASESRFTTEAFF
TRBJ2-7 . TRBV9 once TGTGCCAGCAGCCCTTTTGTAGGGGGCTCCTACGAGCAGTACTTC CASSPFVGGSYEQYF
TRBJ1-2 TRBD1 TRBV19 . TGTGCCAGTAGTATCGAGACAGGGGGCAACTATGGCTACACCTTC CASSIETGGNYGYTF
TRBJ2-1 TRBD2 TRBV7-2 . TGTGCCAGCAGCTTTACCCCGGGACTAGCGGTTGAGCAGTTCTTC CASSFTPGLAVEQFF
TRBJ2-2 TRBD2 TRBV4-3 . TGCGCCAGCAGCCAAGACCCGGGCGGGGGGGGGAACACCGGGGAGCTGTTTTTT CASSQDPGGGGNTGELFF
TRBJ1-2 . TRBV29-1 . TGCAGCGTTGTCGAGACGGGGGAGGGCTACACCTTC CSVVETGEGYTF
TRBJ1-3 . TRBV29-1 . TGCAGCGTTGGTGGGGAGAACACCATATATTTT CSVGGENTIYF
TRBJ2-3 TRBD1 TRBV6-6 few TGTGCCAGCAGTCCGTTGGGACAGACATCATGGGATACGCAGTATTTT CASSPLGQTSWDTQYF
TRBJ1-4 . TRBV5-4 . TGTGCCAGCAGAGCCGGGGGGGGGAGAGATGAAAAACTGTTTTTT CASRAGGGRDEKLFF
TRBJ2-3 . TRBV5-6 once TGTGCCAGCAGCTTTGGACAGACGCAGTATTTT CASSFGQTQYF
TRBJ2-7 TRBD2 TRBV7-6 . TGTGCCAGCAGCTTAGGGACGACTAGCGGGAGATCCGACGAGCAGTACTTC CASSLGTTSGRSDEQYF
TRBJ1-6 . TRBV27 . TGTGCCAGCCACACACCGACAGGACCGAATTCACCCCTCCACTTT CASHTPTGPNSPLHF
TRBJ1-2 . TRBV20-1 . TGCAGTGCTACAGGGATTTATGGCTACACCTTC CSATGIYGYTF